The T cell receptor (beta chain) under discussion was sequenced for a study of identifying expanded T cells in peripheral blood. A note on this clone: Its cognate antigen is unknown.

General study points: Across healthy donors, higher total template counts meant significantly greater approximately two-week count variance. Over two and four weeks, about 15 and 18 clones changed, versus roughly 1.2 between replicates.

The repertoire was sequenced with immunoSEQ multiplex PCR; TCRdb's copy has only in-frame clones and lacks some. This sample has 45,000 to 75,000 clones, with around 81% found just once. This CDR3 region has 14 residues. Per germline, CDR1 SGDLS and CDR2 YYNGEE. Deletions cut 3 bases from V and 3 bases from J, with 10 bases between. Sequencing input: blood. The rearrangement uses TRBV9 and TRBJ2-4; D remains ambiguous. The sequence was obtained from a person aged 18 to 69 in good health. In DNA, the CDR3 is TGTGCCAGCAGCGGGGGTCGCGGCAAAAACATTCAGTACTTC. It is translated as CASSGGRGKNIQYF.